This T cell receptor (beta chain) was recovered during a study of response to subunit inactivated influenza vaccine. The study's findings and limits: Each seasonal influenza vaccination recruits few new T cells, the authors suggested.

MiXCR, run by TCRdb on the RT-PCR reads, gives a single entry per CDR3 protein. The sample shows just over 300,000 distinct CDR3 sequences, 21% of them seen only once. As for this clonotype: The antigen is not known.

The V end lost 3 bases, the J end lost 2 bases, and 8 bases lay between the germline ends. CDR3 size: 12 residues. The germline gives CDR1 DFQATT, CDR2 SNEGSKA (reference sequence). This specimen consisted of PBMCs from blood, obtained 21 months after vaccination. The clonotype comes from a man aged 45 to 70 who received an inactivated influenza vaccine. The rearrangement joins TRBV20-1 to TRBJ2-7, with TRBD1 as a possible D gene (6 bases). Here the CDR3 reads CSASWGPYEQYF. The CDR3 DNA reads TGCAGTGCTAGTTGGGGGCCCTACGAGCAGTACTTC.